A selection of T cell receptor beta chains follows, all from one sample in a study of blood T cell repertoires in COVID-19. Libraries were prepared by immunoSEQ multiplex PCR; TCRdb keeps only in-frame clonotypes and omits some of them. The data hold 24,000 or so clones, with around 75% observed a single time. Sequencing was done on a sample of peripheral blood. These receptors were taken from a woman aged 80 or older with acute or convalescent COVID-19. Both conserved end residues are trimmed from each CDR3.

TRBJ1-1,TRBV11-1,ASSLRTGTGENEAF
TRBJ1-1,TRBV7-2,ASSLGALTEAF
TRBJ2-1,TRBV7-9,ASSLLVAGEQF
TRBJ2-7,TRBV6-5,ASSYGTSTGNNEQY
TRBJ1-5,TRBV10-1,ASSEYREGQPQH
TRBJ1-1,TRBV20-1,SVAPNEAF
TRBJ1-4,TRBV2,ASSEQGWDEKLF
TRBJ1-1,TRBV30,AWSVKFGQGARTEAF
TRBJ1-3,TRBV19,ASRSGLGNTIY
TRBJ2-1,TRBV6-5,ASSPRGGSYNEQF
TRBJ2-3,TRBV11-3,ASSRRASTDTQY
TRBJ1-2,TRBV29-1,SVVGQLNGYGYT
TRBJ1-2,TRBV5-1,ASSYDRAYGYT
TRBJ2-1,TRBV6-5,ASSYSTSGSYYEQF
TRBJ2-1,TRBV27,ASSFPAGLQF
TRBJ1-2,TRBV3-1/TRBV3-2,ASSQATGTFNGYT
TRBJ1-2,TRBV29-1,SVGVPNYGYT
TRBJ1-5,TRBV7-2,ASSATRGASQPQH
TRBJ2-1,TRBV19,PRAARSYNEQF
TRBJ1-6,TRBV27,ASSLQASSYNSPLH
TRBJ2-1,TRBV15,ATSGGTTLSSYNEQF
TRBJ1-2,TRBV4-2,ASSSPDGSFGYT
TRBJ1-6,TRBV7-9,ASSLGQGGPPLH
TRBJ2-1,TRBV6-6,ASSYTLAEFNEQF
TRBJ2-6,TRBV18,ASSPTVSSGANVLT
TRBJ1-1,TRBV15,ATSNYRGPRGTEAF
TRBJ1-6,TRBV19,ASSIRDREGAFPPLH
TRBJ1-1,TRBV6-6,ASRPGQYTEAF
TRBJ2-7,TRBV11-3,ASSSGLRSSYEQY
TRBJ2-2,TRBV5-1,ASSFGSGSWELF
TRBJ1-2,TRBV7-9,ASSSTDYGYT
TRBJ1-1,TRBV19,ASTLGDRGSYRIAF
TRBJ1-5,TRBV4-1,ASSQLGQGRNQPQH
TRBJ2-3,TRBV5-1,ASSSTSSGGGDTQY
TRBJ2-7,TRBV11-2,ASSLASGSTYEQY
TRBJ2-5,TRBV11-2,ASSPSTGGETQY
TRBJ1-5,TRBV10-3,ASQDRGEQPQH
TRBJ2-3,TRBV3-1/TRBV3-2,ASSARQTDTQY
TRBJ1-2,TRBV6-5,ATLDDRANYGYT
TRBJ2-2,TRBV7-2,ASSLEGTGELF
TRBJ1-5,TRBV19,ASSIDQGRVPQH
TRBJ2-2,TRBV19,ASSTYRANTGELF
TRBJ1-5,TRBV2,ASTQGDRTSQPQH
TRBJ1-2,TRBV3-1/TRBV3-2,ASSHQGGDGYT
TRBJ1-2,TRBV30,AWSGQTGNYGYT
TRBJ2-7,TRBV11-3,ASSGRGIEQY
TRBJ2-1,TRBV7-2,ASSYTGRNEQF
TRBJ2-6,TRBV10-3,AISEQPGQPSGANVLT
TRBJ1-2,TRBV21-1,ASSKTGDRVRYGYT
TRBJ2-5,TRBV5-1,ASSNEGVQETQY
TRBJ1-1,TRBV6-6,ASSRTGLNTEAF
TRBJ1-2,TRBV19,ASSTSFLNRSLRGYYGYT
TRBJ1-6,TRBV28,ASRPTSGQGRNSPLH
TRBJ2-6,TRBV7-7,ASSPLKAANVLT
TRBJ2-7,TRBV6-6,ASSYSGNSYEQY
TRBJ1-1,TRBV6-2/TRBV6-3,ASSYPSREKAF
TRBJ2-4,TRBV29-1,SARDRDNIQY
TRBJ2-3,TRBV3-1/TRBV3-2,ASSQAWVAGGEDTQY
TRBJ1-2,TRBV7-3,ASSESAAAVYGYT